This T cell receptor beta chain was recovered during a study of T cell responses to AZD1222 COVID-19 vaccine. Study outcomes and limitations: After two AZD1222 doses, spike-specific TCR breadth and depth rose versus day 0.

Germline CDR1 GTSNPN, CDR2 SVGIG (reference sequence). The CDR3 spans 12 residues. Trimming removed 6 bases from V and 7 bases from J, with 12 bases in between. Profiled with immunoSEQ multiplex PCR; TCRdb holds only in-frame clones, not every one. The sample contains more than 150,000 clones, around 90% of which appear only once. On this clone itself: Its matching antigen is unknown.

Source: peripheral blood, taken 28 days after the second AZD1222 dose. The receptor was isolated from an adult who received the AZD1222 COVID-19 vaccine. The J gene is TRBJ1-4, the V gene TRBV30; D might be TRBD1 (5 bases). This chain's CDR3 is CACRGSGEKLFF. CDR3 DNA sequence: TGTGCCTGCCGGGGGTCCGGTGAAAAACTGTTTTTT. Together with reference TRBV30 and TRBJ1-4, the CDR3 gives the full variable domain: SQTIHQWPATLVQPVGSPLSLECTVEGTSNPNLYWYRQAAGRGLQLLFYSVGIGQISSEVPQNLSASRPQDRQFILSSKKLLLSDSGFYLCACRGSGEKLFFGSGTQLSVL.